These T cell receptor beta chains were read from a single sample in a study of blood T cells in healthy people across ages. TCRdb recomputed calls from the 5' RACE reads with MiXCR, one row per CDR3 protein. The data hold 550,000 to 600,000 distinct CDR3 sequences, with about 25% observed a single time. Source material: blood. The receptors shown here come from a woman aged 70 to 79 in good health. Both conserved end residues are part of each CDR3. D genes are given only for firm matches. Expanded clones are given a class, and other clones once, few, many or no size at all.

TRBJ2-2	few	TRBD2	TRBV12-3/TRBV12-4	CASSLDGASGVKELFF	TGTGCCAGCAGTTTAGACGGGGCTAGCGGGGTAAAGGAGCTGTTTTTT
TRBJ2-1	-	-	TRBV29-1	CSVERGSANSYNEQFF	TGCAGCGTTGAACGAGGCAGTGCAAACTCCTACAATGAGCAGTTCTTC
TRBJ1-3	-	-	TRBV7-9	CASSTPGERGGNTIYF	TGTGCCAGCAGCACCCCAGGGGAAAGAGGGGGAAACACCATATATTTT
TRBJ1-2	-	-	TRBV6-5	CASSYSVGGDGYTF	TGTGCCAGCAGTTATTCCGTTGGGGGGGATGGCTACACCTTC
TRBJ1-4	few	-	TRBV7-9	CASSPNNEKLFF	TGTGCCAGCAGCCCGAATAACGAAAAACTGTTTTTT
TRBJ1-2	-	-	TRBV12-3/TRBV12-4	CASTPTGVYGYTF	TGTGCCAGCACCCCAACAGGAGTCTATGGCTACACCTTC
TRBJ1-1	few	TRBD1	TRBV20-1	CSAPTSGGTEAFF	TGCAGTGCTCCAACATCAGGGGGCACTGAAGCTTTCTTT
TRBJ1-6	few	TRBD1	TRBV20-1	CSARGETGTANSPLHF	TGCAGTGCTAGAGGGGAAACTGGGACAGCTAATTCACCCCTCCACTTT
TRBJ1-1	once	-	TRBV5-1	CASSSEVQGEAFF	TGCGCCAGCAGCTCTGAGGTCCAGGGCGAGGCTTTCTTT
TRBJ1-1	many	-	TRBV18	CASSRPNTEAFF	TGTGCCAGCTCACGCCCGAACACTGAAGCTTTCTTT
TRBJ2-3	few	TRBD2	TRBV12-3/TRBV12-4	CASSLKAGGGADTQYF	TGTGCCAGCAGTTTAAAGGCGGGGGGAGGGGCAGATACGCAGTATTTT
TRBJ2-5	-	TRBD2	TRBV7-3	CASSATSGGYETQYF	TGTGCCAGCAGCGCAACTAGCGGGGGGTACGAGACCCAGTACTTC
TRBJ2-2	-	-	TRBV11-2	CASSLGNGELFF	TGTGCCAGCAGCTTGGGGAACGGGGAGCTGTTTTTT
TRBJ2-1	few	-	TRBV14	CASSHNYEEQSF	TGTGCCAGCAGCCACAACTACGAGGAGCAGTCCTTC
TRBJ2-4	-	TRBD2	TRBV20-1	CSAGRTSGGAKNIQYF	TGCAGTGCTGGGCGGACTAGCGGGGGGGCCAAAAACATTCAGTACTTC
TRBJ2-3	few	TRBD2	TRBV9	CASSVLAGGGTDTQYF	TGTGCCAGCAGCGTCCTAGCGGGGGGGGGCACAGATACGCAGTATTTT
TRBJ2-5	many	-	TRBV21-1	CASSKAVSEQETQYF	TGTGCCAGCAGCAAAGCAGTTTCGGAACAAGAGACCCAGTACTTC
TRBJ2-7	-	TRBD2	TRBV15	CATSREAGGTYEQYF	TGTGCCACCAGCAGAGAAGCGGGGGGAACCTACGAGCAGTACTTC
TRBJ1-5	few	-	TRBV7-9	CASSLVATPGNQPQHF	TGTGCCAGCAGCTTAGTAGCCACCCCAGGGAATCAGCCCCAGCATTTT
TRBJ1-2	few	-	TRBV20-1	CSAREAQLYGYTF	TGCAGTGCTAGAGAAGCCCAACTCTATGGCTACACCTTC
TRBJ2-3	few	-	TRBV12-3/TRBV12-4	CASSFRGGLDTQYF	TGTGCCAGCAGTTTCCGTGGGGGTTTAGATACGCAGTATTTT
TRBJ1-3	few	TRBD1	TRBV12-3/TRBV12-4	CASSRTGASGNTIYF	TGTGCCAGCAGTCGGACAGGAGCCTCTGGAAACACCATATATTTT
TRBJ1-5	-	TRBD1	TRBV27	CASSLIQGDNQPQHF	TGTGCCAGCAGCCTGATCCAGGGGGACAATCAGCCCCAGCATTTT
TRBJ2-3	-	TRBD2	TRBV28	CASSWSGAGGAPSTDTQYF	TGTGCCAGCAGTTGGTCAGGGGCGGGAGGAGCACCGAGCACAGATACGCAGTATTTT
TRBJ1-2	few	-	TRBV7-3	CASSPNGRTPYGYTF	TGTGCCAGCAGCCCAAACGGACGGACTCCCTATGGCTACACCTTC
TRBJ1-6	-	-	TRBV5-6	CASSWYRTGSPLHF	TGTGCCAGCAGCTGGTACAGGACCGGATCACCCCTCCACTTT
TRBJ2-2	few	TRBD2	TRBV10-3	CATGLADANTGELFF	TGTGCCACCGGACTAGCGGACGCGAACACCGGGGAGCTGTTTTTT
TRBJ1-5	-	-	TRBV29-1	CSVAYGANQPQHF	TGCAGCGTTGCCTATGGGGCCAATCAGCCCCAGCATTTT
TRBJ1-4	-	TRBD1	TRBV9	CASSSLTGDTEKLFF	TGTGCCAGCAGCTCTCTGACAGGGGATACTGAAAAACTGTTTTTT
TRBJ1-3	-	-	TRBV9	CASSYSSGNTIYF	TGTGCCAGCAGCTATAGCTCTGGAAACACCATATATTTT
TRBJ1-5	-	-	TRBV6-5	CASNTRAQPQHF	TGTGCCAGCAACACGAGGGCTCAGCCCCAGCATTTT
TRBJ2-1	-	-	TRBV6-2/TRBV6-3	CASRSTGAPGNEQFF	TGTGCCAGCAGGAGCACGGGGGCGCCGGGCAATGAGCAGTTCTTC
TRBJ2-1	-	TRBD2	TRBV20-1	CSARHSGETYNEQFF	TGCAGTGCTAGACATAGCGGGGAGACCTACAATGAGCAGTTCTTC
TRBJ1-6	many	TRBD1	TRBV13	CASSLRTGLSPLHF	TGTGCCAGCAGCTTAAGGACAGGGCTGTCACCCCTCCACTTT
TRBJ2-5	few	-	TRBV7-2	CASSLTPGVTRYF	TGTGCCAGCAGCTTAACCCCAGGGGTGACCCGGTACTTC
TRBJ1-5	few	-	TRBV20-1	CSARRGSGGGTLYQPQHF	TGCAGTGCTAGGCGTGGGAGCGGGGGAGGGACACTCTATCAGCCCCAGCATTTT
TRBJ2-7	few	-	TRBV6-6	CASTEVSAQYEQYF	TGTGCCAGCACCGAGGTCAGCGCCCAATACGAGCAGTACTTC
TRBJ1-2	few	TRBD1	TRBV19	CASSIDYRGERNGYTF	TGTGCCAGTAGTATAGATTACAGGGGGGAACGCAATGGCTACACCTTC
TRBJ2-3	-	-	TRBV7-3	CASSYPMSNTQYF	TGTGCCAGCAGCTATCCGATGAGTAATACGCAGTATTTT
TRBJ2-7	few	-	TRBV20-1	CSASPTVEQYF	TGCAGTGCTAGCCCGACGGTTGAGCAGTACTTC
TRBJ1-4	few	TRBD1	TRBV12-3/TRBV12-4	CASSYRGDEKLFF	TGTGCCAGCAGTTACAGGGGAGATGAAAAACTGTTTTTT
TRBJ2-1	-	TRBD1	TRBV12-5	CASANRGNEQFF	TGTGCTAGTGCCAACAGGGGGAATGAGCAGTTCTTC
TRBJ2-7	-	-	TRBV6-5	CASSYSLPAQGPYEQYF	TGTGCCAGCAGTTACTCCCTTCCGGCACAGGGACCCTACGAGCAGTACTTC
TRBJ2-3	-	-	TRBV7-7	CASSLTRITDTQYF	TGTGCTAGCAGCCTCACCAGGATCACAGATACGCAGTATTTT
TRBJ2-1	-	-	TRBV20-1	CSASPWQGDEQFF	TGCAGTGCTAGCCCTTGGCAGGGTGATGAGCAGTTCTTC
TRBJ1-4	-	-	TRBV4-3	CASSQDRWTNEKLFF	TGCGCCAGCAGCCAAGATAGGTGGACTAATGAAAAACTGTTTTTT
TRBJ1-2	-	-	TRBV5-1	CASSTRAAAGHGYTF	TGCGCCAGCAGCACCCGGGCCGCGGCGGGGCATGGCTACACCTTC
TRBJ2-7	few	-	TRBV4-2	CASSQAGPGDSYEQYF	TGTGCCAGCAGCCAAGCGGGACCGGGGGACTCCTACGAGCAGTACTTC
TRBJ2-1	-	TRBD2	TRBV12-3/TRBV12-4	CASRNLGGIFYNEQFF	TGTGCCAGCAGAAACCTCGGGGGGATTTTCTACAATGAGCAGTTCTTC
TRBJ1-1	-	-	TRBV5-6	CASSFRGLNTEAFF	TGTGCCAGCAGCTTTCGCGGATTAAACACTGAAGCTTTCTTT
TRBJ2-2	-	-	TRBV7-6	CASSSIQGSGELFF	TGTGCCAGCAGCTCAATACAGGGTTCCGGGGAGCTGTTTTTT